This is a list of T cell receptor beta chains from one sample in a study of blood T cells in healthy people across ages. One entry per CDR3 protein, called by TCRdb with MiXCR from the 5' RACE reads. The sample contains fewer than 800,000 distinct CDR3 sequences, about 25% of which appear only once. The same data also went into a second study, on T cells of mothers and their children.

Sequenced input: blood. Source of these receptors: a boy younger than 18 in good health. Both conserved end residues are part of each CDR3.

J,length,V,CDR3
TRBJ2-7,13,TRBV27,CASSYGRGYEQYF
TRBJ2-7,16,TRBV6-5,CASSYSNHRSRDEQYF
TRBJ1-5,13,TRBV20-1,CSAAGGSNQPQHF
TRBJ2-7,12,TRBV28,CAGSLFSYEQYF
TRBJ2-7,11,TRBV12-3/TRBV12-4,CASSPGHEQYF
TRBJ2-5,18,TRBV4-2,CASSQDPVIAGAGETQYF
TRBJ2-3,15,TRBV5-1,CASSIGLAGADTQYF
TRBJ2-5,15,TRBV5-1,CASSLSSRGAETQYF
TRBJ2-7,15,TRBV4-3,CASSRTGVPSYEQYF
TRBJ2-5,14,TRBV19,CASSQRGAVVEQYF
TRBJ2-3,17,TRBV12-5,CASGLVFGAPVTDTQYF
-,12,TRBV2,CASQTGYDEQYF
TRBJ2-5,16,TRBV7-8,CASSVKRGGLGETQYF